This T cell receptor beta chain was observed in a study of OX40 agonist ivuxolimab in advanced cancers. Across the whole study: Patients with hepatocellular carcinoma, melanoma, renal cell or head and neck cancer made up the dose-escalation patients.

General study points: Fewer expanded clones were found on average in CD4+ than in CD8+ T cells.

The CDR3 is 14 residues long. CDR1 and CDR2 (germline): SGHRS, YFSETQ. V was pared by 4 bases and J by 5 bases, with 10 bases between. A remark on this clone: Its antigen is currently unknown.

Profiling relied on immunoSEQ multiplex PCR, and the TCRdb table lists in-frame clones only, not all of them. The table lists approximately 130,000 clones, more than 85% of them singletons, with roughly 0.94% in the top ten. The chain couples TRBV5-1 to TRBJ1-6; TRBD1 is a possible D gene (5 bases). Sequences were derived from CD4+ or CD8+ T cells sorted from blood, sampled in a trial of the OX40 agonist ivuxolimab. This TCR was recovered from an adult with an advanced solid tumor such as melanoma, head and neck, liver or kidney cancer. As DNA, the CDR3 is TGCGCCAGCAGCGACAGACGGGATAATTCACCCCTCCACTTT. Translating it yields CASSDRRDNSPLHF. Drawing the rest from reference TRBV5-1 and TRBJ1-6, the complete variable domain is KAGVTQTPRYLIKTRGQQVTLSCSPISGHRSVSWYQQTPGQGLQFLFEYFSETQRNKGNFPGRFSGRQFSNSRSEMNVSTLELGDSALYLCASSDRRDNSPLHFGNGTRLTVT.